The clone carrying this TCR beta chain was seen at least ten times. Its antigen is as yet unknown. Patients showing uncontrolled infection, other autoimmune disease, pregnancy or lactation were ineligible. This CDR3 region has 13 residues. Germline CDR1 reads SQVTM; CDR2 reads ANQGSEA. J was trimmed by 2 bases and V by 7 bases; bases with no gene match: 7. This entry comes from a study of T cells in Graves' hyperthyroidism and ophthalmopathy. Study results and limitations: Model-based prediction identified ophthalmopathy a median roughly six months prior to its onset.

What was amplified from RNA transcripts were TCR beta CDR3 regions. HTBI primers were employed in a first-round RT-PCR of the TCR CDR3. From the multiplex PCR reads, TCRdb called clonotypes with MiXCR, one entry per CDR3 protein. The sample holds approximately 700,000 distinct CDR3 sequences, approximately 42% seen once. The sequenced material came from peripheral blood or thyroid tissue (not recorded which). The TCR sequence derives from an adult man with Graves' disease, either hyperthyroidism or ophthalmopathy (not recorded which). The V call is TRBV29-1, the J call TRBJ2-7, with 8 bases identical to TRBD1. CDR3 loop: CSASDRGAYEQYF. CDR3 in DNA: TGCAGCGCCAGCGACAGGGGTGCCTACGAGCAGTACTTC.